These 3 T cell receptor beta chains originate from one sample sequenced in a study of cytomegalovirus exposure and HLA in healthy donors (TCRdb year 2017). The method behind the library was the immunoSEQ multiplex PCR assay. A mixture of 60 forward primers for TCR Vbeta segments and 13 reverse primers for TCR Jbeta segments was used in the multiplex PCR. The immuneACCESS repertoire file appears here via TCRdb, limited to in-frame rearrangements. These files lack a portion of the clones; in checked studies, under half of the deficit traces to unresolved V genes, and the cause of the others is not known. Present in this sample are 150,000 to 200,000 clones, roughly 79% of which were seen just once. The ten most abundant clones make up roughly 10% of the sample. Sequencing was performed on PBMCs. These TCRs come from a man aged 18 to 29 in good health and CMV-seropositive.

Only one count was recorded for this clone. The gene calls are TRBV9 and TRBJ2-7; 8 nucleotides align to TRBD2. CDR1 is SGDLS and CDR2 is YYNGEE in the germline V gene. CDR3 size: 16 residues. V shed 4 bases, J shed 0 bases, and the junction held 9 bases outside the gene matches. CDR3 loop: CASSPGGRGVSYEQYF. The CDR3 bases are TGTGCCAGCAGCCCCGGAGGGCGGGGGGTCTCCTACGAGCAGTACTTC.

The V call is TRBV13, the J call TRBJ2-7; 8 nucleotides line up with TRBD1. The CDR3 runs to 14 residues. Trimming cost V 7 bases and J 4 bases; bases outside gene matches: 9. Looked up from germline, CDR1 is PRHDT and CDR2 is FYEKMQ (reference sequence). In DNA form, the CDR3 reads TGTGCCAGCACCAAAGACAGGGGAGGTTACGAGCAGTACTTC. Residues: CASTKDRGGYEQYF.

The V and J genes are TRBV19 and TRBJ2-7; perhaps TRBD1 as D (5 bases). Trimming left V 6 bases short and J 0 bases short, with 15 bases between. In germline, CDR1 is LNHDA, CDR2 SQIVND (reference sequence). This CDR3 contains 15 residues. In DNA, the CDR3 is TGTGCCAGTAGCCGCCAGGGCAGCAGCTCCTACGAGCAGTACTTC. Residues: CASSRQGSSSYEQYF.